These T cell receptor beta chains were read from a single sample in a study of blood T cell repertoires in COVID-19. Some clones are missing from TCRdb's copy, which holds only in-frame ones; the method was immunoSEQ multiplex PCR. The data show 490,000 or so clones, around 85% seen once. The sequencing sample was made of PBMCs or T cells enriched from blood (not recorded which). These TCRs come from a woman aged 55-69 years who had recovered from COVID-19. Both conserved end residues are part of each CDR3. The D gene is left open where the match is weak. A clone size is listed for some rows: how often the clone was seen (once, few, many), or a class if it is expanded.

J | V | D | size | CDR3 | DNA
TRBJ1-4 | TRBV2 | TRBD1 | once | CASSVQGGGEKLFF | TGTGCCAGCAGTGTCCAGGGGGGCGGTGAAAAACTGTTTTTT
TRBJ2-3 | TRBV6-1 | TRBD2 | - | CASSEGTSGGNTQYF | TGTGCCAGCAGTGAGGGGACTAGCGGGGGAAATACGCAGTATTTT
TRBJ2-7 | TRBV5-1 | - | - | CASSVVGGSTEQYF | TGCGCCAGCAGCGTGGTCGGGGGTTCGACCGAGCAGTACTTC
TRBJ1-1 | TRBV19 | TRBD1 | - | CASSIGTGANTEAFF | TGTGCCAGTAGTATTGGGACAGGGGCTAACACTGAAGCTTTCTTT
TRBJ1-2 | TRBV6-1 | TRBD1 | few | CASSEWQGALYGYTF | TGTGCCAGCAGTGAATGGCAGGGGGCGTTGTATGGCTACACCTTC
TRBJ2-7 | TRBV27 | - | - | CASSYGHSYEQYF | TGTGCCAGCAGCTACGGACACAGCTACGAGCAGTACTTC
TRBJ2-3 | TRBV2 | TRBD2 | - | CASSEAAGGRTDTQYF | TGTGCCAGCAGTGAAGCGGCGGGGGGGCGGACAGATACGCAGTATTTT
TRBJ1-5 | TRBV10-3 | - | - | CAISSGGRRGQPQHF | TGTGCCATCAGTTCCGGGGGGCGTAGGGGTCAGCCCCAGCATTTT
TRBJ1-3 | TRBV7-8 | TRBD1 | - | CASSPGTGGSGNTIYF | TGTGCCAGCAGCCCCGGAACAGGGGGCTCTGGAAACACCATATATTTT
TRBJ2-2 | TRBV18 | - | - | CASSPSANTGELFF | TGTGCCAGCTCACCTTCAGCGAACACCGGGGAGCTGTTTTTT
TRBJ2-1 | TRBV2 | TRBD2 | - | CASRRTSGGEQFF | TGTGCCAGCAGGAGGACTAGCGGGGGTGAGCAGTTCTTC
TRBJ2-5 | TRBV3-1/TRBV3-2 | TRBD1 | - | CASSPWTGSGTQYF | TGTGCCAGCAGCCCATGGACAGGGTCTGGGACCCAGTACTTC